The rows below give T cell receptor beta chains drawn from one sample of a study of blood T cells in healthy people across ages. TCRdb analysed the 5' RACE reads with MiXCR anew, one entry per CDR3 protein. The sample has about 680,000 distinct CDR3 sequences, 49% seen once. Sequenced input: blood. Receptor source: a woman aged 60-75 years in good health. Each CDR3 is given with its conserved first and last residue. A D gene is named only where the DNA matches it firmly. Not all rows give a size; the values are once, few, many and, for expanded clones, a class.

clone size: few; D gene: .; J gene: TRBJ2-1; V gene: TRBV24-1; CDR3 DNA: TGTGCCACCAGTGACAGGACCAGCTACAATGAGCAGTTCTTC; CDR3 protein: CATSDRTSYNEQFF
clone size: few; D gene: .; J gene: TRBJ2-7; V gene: TRBV18; CDR3 DNA: TGTGCCAGCTCACCACGGTATGGGGGGCCTGACTCCTACGAGCAGTACTTC; CDR3 protein: CASSPRYGGPDSYEQYF
clone size: few; D gene: TRBD2; J gene: TRBJ2-7; V gene: TRBV25-1; CDR3 DNA: TGTGCCAGCAGTCAAGGGAGGGAAGCATCCTACGAGCAGTACTTC; CDR3 protein: CASSQGREASYEQYF
clone size: .; D gene: .; J gene: TRBJ2-2; V gene: TRBV7-9; CDR3 DNA: TGTGCCAGCAGTCAGGACGAGAGGTCCCGGGAGCTGTTTTTT; CDR3 protein: CASSQDERSRELFF
clone size: few; D gene: TRBD2; J gene: TRBJ2-1; V gene: TRBV20-1; CDR3 DNA: TGCAGTGCCTACGGGGGGAATGAGCAGTTCTTC; CDR3 protein: CSAYGGNEQFF
clone size: few; D gene: .; J gene: TRBJ2-7; V gene: TRBV7-2; CDR3 DNA: TGTGCCAGCAGCCCACGCCGGGGGAGTTACTACGAGCAGTACTTC; CDR3 protein: CASSPRRGSYYEQYF
clone size: .; D gene: .; J gene: TRBJ1-4; V gene: TRBV6-6; CDR3 DNA: TGTGCCAGCAGTTACGGCAGGGTCGGAGAAAAACTGTTTTTT; CDR3 protein: CASSYGRVGEKLFF
clone size: .; D gene: .; J gene: TRBJ2-3; V gene: TRBV10-3; CDR3 DNA: TGTGCCATCAGTGAGTTTCAGACGACTAGCACAGATACGCAGTATTTT; CDR3 protein: CAISEFQTTSTDTQYF
clone size: .; D gene: TRBD1; J gene: TRBJ2-3; V gene: TRBV7-2; CDR3 DNA: TGTGCCAGCAGCCCGAGACAGGGGCTCTTCACAGATACGCAGTATTTT; CDR3 protein: CASSPRQGLFTDTQYF
clone size: .; D gene: .; J gene: TRBJ2-2; V gene: TRBV9; CDR3 DNA: TGTGCCAGCAGTAGAACCGGGGAGCTGTTTTTT; CDR3 protein: CASSRTGELFF
clone size: .; D gene: .; J gene: TRBJ2-1; V gene: TRBV2; CDR3 DNA: TGTGCCAGCAGCCTAAGTAGGATTGAGCAGTTCTTC; CDR3 protein: CASSLSRIEQFF
clone size: few; D gene: TRBD2; J gene: TRBJ2-1; V gene: TRBV20-1; CDR3 DNA: TGCAGTGCTAGAGCTAGCGGCTCCTACAATGAGCAGTTCTTC; CDR3 protein: CSARASGSYNEQFF
clone size: many; D gene: TRBD2; J gene: TRBJ2-7; V gene: TRBV12-3/TRBV12-4; CDR3 DNA: TGTGCCAGCAGGGGCGGACTAGGGGACTACGAGCAGTACTTC; CDR3 protein: CASRGGLGDYEQYF
clone size: .; D gene: .; J gene: TRBJ2-7; V gene: TRBV4-3; CDR3 DNA: TGCGCCAGCAGCCAAGAAGGGTCTTCGTACAATGAGCAGTACTTC; CDR3 protein: CASSQEGSSYNEQYF
clone size: .; D gene: .; J gene: TRBJ2-5; V gene: TRBV30; CDR3 DNA: TGTGCCTGGAGTGTCGGGACAAAAGAGACCCAGTACTTC; CDR3 protein: CAWSVGTKETQYF
clone size: few; D gene: .; J gene: TRBJ2-5; V gene: TRBV6-1; CDR3 DNA: TGTGCCAGCAATTCGGACTTGGTGGGGACCCAGTACTTC; CDR3 protein: CASNSDLVGTQYF